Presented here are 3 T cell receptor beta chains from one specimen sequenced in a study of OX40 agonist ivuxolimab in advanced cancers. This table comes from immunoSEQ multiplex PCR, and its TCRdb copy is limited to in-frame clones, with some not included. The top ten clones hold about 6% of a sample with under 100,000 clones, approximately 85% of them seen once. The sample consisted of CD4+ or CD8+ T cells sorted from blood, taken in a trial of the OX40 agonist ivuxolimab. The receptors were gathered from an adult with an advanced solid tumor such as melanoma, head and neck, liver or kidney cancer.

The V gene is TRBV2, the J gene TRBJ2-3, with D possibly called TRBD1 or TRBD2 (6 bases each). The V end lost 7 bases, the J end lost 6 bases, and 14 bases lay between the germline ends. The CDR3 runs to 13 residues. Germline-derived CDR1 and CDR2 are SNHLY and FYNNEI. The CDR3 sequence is CASIYGGGDTQYF. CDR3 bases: TGTGCCAGCATCTACGGGGGCGGGGATACGCAGTATTTT.

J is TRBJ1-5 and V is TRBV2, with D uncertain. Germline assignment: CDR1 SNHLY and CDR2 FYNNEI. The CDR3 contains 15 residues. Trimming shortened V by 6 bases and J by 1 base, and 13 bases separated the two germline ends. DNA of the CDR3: TGTGCCAGCAGGGGCCAGGTATGGAGCAATCAGCCCCAGCATTTT. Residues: CASRGQVWSNQPQHF.

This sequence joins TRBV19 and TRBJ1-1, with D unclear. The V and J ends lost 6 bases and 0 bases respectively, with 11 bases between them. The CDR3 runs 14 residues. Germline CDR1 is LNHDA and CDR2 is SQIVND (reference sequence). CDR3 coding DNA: TGTGCCAGTAGCGCAGGATCCATGAACACTGAAGCTTTCTTT. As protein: CASSAGSMNTEAFF.